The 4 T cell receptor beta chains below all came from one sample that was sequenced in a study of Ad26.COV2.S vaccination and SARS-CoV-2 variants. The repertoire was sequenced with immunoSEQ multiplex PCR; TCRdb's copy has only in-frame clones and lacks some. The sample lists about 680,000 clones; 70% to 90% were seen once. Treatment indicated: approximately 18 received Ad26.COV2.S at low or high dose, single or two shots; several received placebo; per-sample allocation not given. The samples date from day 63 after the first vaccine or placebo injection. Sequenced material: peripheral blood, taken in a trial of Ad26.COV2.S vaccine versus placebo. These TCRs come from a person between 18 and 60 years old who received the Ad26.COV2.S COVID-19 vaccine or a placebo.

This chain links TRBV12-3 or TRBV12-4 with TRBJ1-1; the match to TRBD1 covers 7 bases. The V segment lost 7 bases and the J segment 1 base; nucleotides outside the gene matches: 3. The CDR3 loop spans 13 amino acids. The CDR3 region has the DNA TGTGCCAGCACTGGACAGGAGAACACTGAAGCTTTCTTT. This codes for CASTGQENTEAFF.

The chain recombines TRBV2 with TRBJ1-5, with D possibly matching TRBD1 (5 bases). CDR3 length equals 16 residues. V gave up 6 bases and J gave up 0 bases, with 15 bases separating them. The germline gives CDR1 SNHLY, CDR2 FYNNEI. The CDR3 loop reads CASRTKGAVSNQPQHF. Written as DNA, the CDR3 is TGTGCCAGCAGGACTAAAGGGGCGGTTAGCAATCAGCCCCAGCATTTT.

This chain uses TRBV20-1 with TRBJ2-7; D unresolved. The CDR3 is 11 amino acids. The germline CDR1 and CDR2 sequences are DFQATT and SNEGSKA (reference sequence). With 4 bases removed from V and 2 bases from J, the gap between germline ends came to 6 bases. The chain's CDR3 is CSANPTYEQYF. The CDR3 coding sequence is TGCAGTGCTAATCCAACCTACGAGCAGTACTTC.

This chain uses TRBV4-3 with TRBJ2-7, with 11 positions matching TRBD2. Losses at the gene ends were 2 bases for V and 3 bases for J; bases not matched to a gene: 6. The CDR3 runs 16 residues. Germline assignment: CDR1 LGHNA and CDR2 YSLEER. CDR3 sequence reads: CASSQTTSGDRYEQYF. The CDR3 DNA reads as TGCGCCAGCAGCCAAACGACTAGCGGGGACCGCTACGAGCAGTACTTC.